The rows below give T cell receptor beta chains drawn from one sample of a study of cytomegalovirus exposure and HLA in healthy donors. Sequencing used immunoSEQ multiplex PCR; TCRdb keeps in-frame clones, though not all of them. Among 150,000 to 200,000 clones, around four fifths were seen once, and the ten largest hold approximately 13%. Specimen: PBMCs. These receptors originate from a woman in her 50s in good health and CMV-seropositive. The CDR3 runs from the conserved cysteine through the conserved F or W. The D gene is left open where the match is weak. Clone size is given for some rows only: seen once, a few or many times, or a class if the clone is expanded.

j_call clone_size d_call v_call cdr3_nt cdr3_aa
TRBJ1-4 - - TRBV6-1 TGTGCCAGCAGTGAAGGGGGGGTTAGGGCTAATGAAAAACTGTTTTTT CASSEGGVRANEKLFF
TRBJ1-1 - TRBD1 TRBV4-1 TGCGCCAGCAGCCAAGAAGATACAGGGGGCGGCACTGAAGCTTTCTTT CASSQEDTGGGTEAFF
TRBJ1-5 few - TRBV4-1 TGCGCCAGCAGCCAAGAGCGGCAGGGGCAAGGGCCCCAGCATTTT CASSQERQGQGPQHF
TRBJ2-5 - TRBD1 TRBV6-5 TGTGCCAGCAGCAGGGGGGGGACAGGGCAAGAGACCCAGTACTTC CASSRGGTGQETQYF
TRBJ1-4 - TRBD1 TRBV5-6 TGTGCCAGCAGCTTAGACAGGGCTGAAAAACTGTTTTTT CASSLDRAEKLFF
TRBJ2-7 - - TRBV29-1 TGCAGCGTCCTTGGACAGGAGCAGTACTTC CSVLGQEQYF
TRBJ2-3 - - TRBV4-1 TGCGCCAGCAGCCCCCTTGGGGCTACTATAAGCACAGATACGCAGTATTTT CASSPLGATISTDTQYF
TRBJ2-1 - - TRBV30 TGTGCCTGGAGTGAAGTTACGGAGGATGAGCAGTTCTTC CAWSEVTEDEQFF
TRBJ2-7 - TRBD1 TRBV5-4 TGTGCCAGCAGCACGGGACAGGGAACCGAGCAGTACTTC CASSTGQGTEQYF
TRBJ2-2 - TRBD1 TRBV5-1 TGCGCCAGCAGCTTGGGACAGGGGGACACCGGGGAGCTGTTTTTT CASSLGQGDTGELFF
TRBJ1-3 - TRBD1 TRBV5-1 TGCGCCAGCAGCTTGGGGCAACAGGGGGCTGGAAACACCATATATTTT CASSLGQQGAGNTIYF
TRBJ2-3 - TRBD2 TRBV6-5 TGTGCCAGCAGTTACCGGACTAGCGCAAATACGCAGTATTTT CASSYRTSANTQYF
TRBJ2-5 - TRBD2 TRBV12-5 TGTGCTAGTGGTTTGGCGCTTACTAGCGGGGGGAGGGTGGAGACCCAGTACTTC CASGLALTSGGRVETQYF
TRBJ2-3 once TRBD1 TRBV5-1 TGCGCCAGCAGCTCACGGACAGGGGCCACAGATACGCAGTATTTT CASSSRTGATDTQYF
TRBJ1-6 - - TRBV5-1 TGCGCCAGCAAACCCGGGAATAATTCACCCCTCCACTTT CASKPGNNSPLHF
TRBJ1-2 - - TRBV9 TGTGCCAGCAGCCCAGGAAAGGGCTACACCTTC CASSPGKGYTF
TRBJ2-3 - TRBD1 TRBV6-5 TGTGCCAGCAGTCGACAGGGAACAGATACGCAGTATTTT CASSRQGTDTQYF
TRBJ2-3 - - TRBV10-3 TGTGCCATCAGTGAATCCCCACTACCGCAGTATTTT CAISESPLPQYF
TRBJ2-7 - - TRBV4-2 TGTGCCAGCAGCCAAGATGGCTGGTCCTACGAGCAGTACTTC CASSQDGWSYEQYF
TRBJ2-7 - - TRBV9 TGTGCCAGCAACTCCAGGGATCCCTCCTACGAGCAGTACTTC CASNSRDPSYEQYF
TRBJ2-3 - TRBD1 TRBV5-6 TGTGCCAGCAGCCCCGGGACAGGCAGCACAGATACGCAGTATTTT CASSPGTGSTDTQYF
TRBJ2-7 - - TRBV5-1 TGCGCCAGCAGCCAGCAAGGAGGTGGCGGGCCCTCCGAGCAGTACTTC CASSQQGGGGPSEQYF
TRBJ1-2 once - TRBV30 TGTGCCTGGAGCTTCGACTCCCCCGTAAACTATGGCTACACCTTC CAWSFDSPVNYGYTF
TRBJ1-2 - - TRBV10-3 TGTGCCATCAGTGACCCGCAGGGGCCAATCTATTGGTACACCTTC CAISDPQGPIYWYTF
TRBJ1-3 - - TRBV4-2 TGTGCCAGCAGCCAAGTTGGCAGGGACTCTGGAAACACCATATATTTT CASSQVGRDSGNTIYF
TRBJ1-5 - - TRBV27 TGTGCCAGCAGGGCAGGGCCTAGCAATCAGCCCCAGCATTTT CASRAGPSNQPQHF
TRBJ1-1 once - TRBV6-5 TGTGCCAGCACTCTTCAGGGGAGGAACACTGAAGCTTTCTTT CASTLQGRNTEAFF
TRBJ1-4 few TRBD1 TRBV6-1 TGTGCCAGCAGTGAAATAGAAAACAGGGACAGGGGGCGCTGGGCTAATGAAAAACTGTTTTTT CASSEIENRDRGRWANEKLFF
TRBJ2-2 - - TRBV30 TGTGCCTGGAGTGGCCTAGTCACCGGGGAGCTGTTTTTT CAWSGLVTGELFF
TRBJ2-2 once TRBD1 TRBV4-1 TGCGCCAGCAGCCAAGAACGGAACTTAGGGGACAGGGGAGGCACCGGGGAGCTGTTTTTT CASSQERNLGDRGGTGELFF
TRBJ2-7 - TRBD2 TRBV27 TGTGCCAGCAGGCTTTCGGGACTAGCGGGGGCAGTCTACGAGCAGTACTTC CASRLSGLAGAVYEQYF
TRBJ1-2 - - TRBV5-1 TGCGCCAGCAGCTTGGAGGTCACCCAAGCGGGTGGCTACACCTTC CASSLEVTQAGGYTF
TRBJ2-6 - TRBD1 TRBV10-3 TGTGCCATCGCCACAGGGGCCGGAGGGGCCAACGTCCTGACTTTC CAIATGAGGANVLTF
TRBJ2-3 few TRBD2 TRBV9 TGTGCCAGCAGCCCTAGCGGGGGCCCCACAGATACGCAGTATTTT CASSPSGGPTDTQYF
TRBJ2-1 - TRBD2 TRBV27 TGTGCCAGCAGAGGAGTCTTAGCGGGGGCCATCCAACAGGGGCAGTTCTTC CASRGVLAGAIQQGQFF
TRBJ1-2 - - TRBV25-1 TGTGCCAGCAGTGAATTGTACGGGAACTATGGCTACACCTTC CASSELYGNYGYTF
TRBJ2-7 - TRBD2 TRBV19 TGTGCCAGTAGTATAGGGCTAGCGGCTTTCAGCTCCTACGAGCAGTACTTC CASSIGLAAFSSYEQYF
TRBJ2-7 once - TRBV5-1 TGCGCCAGCAGCCCGGGCAGGGCGAAGGAGCAGTACTTC CASSPGRAKEQYF
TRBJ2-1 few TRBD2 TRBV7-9 TGTGCCAGCAGCTTAGGGGGTAGCGGGGGTTACAATGAGCAGTTCTTC CASSLGGSGGYNEQFF
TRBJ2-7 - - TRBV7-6 TGTGCCAGCAGCTCAGCGGGACAGTACTACGAGCAGTACTTC CASSSAGQYYEQYF
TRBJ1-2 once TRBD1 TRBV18 TGTGCCAGCTCACGCAGGACAGGGCCCCAATTTAACTATGGCTACACCTTC CASSRRTGPQFNYGYTF
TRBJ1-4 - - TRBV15 TGTGCCACCAGCGTTTGGGGGGACGAAAAACTGTTTTTT CATSVWGDEKLFF
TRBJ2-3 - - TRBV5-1 TGCGCCAGCAGCATATATTCCGGCGGGGGCACAGATACGCAGTATTTT CASSIYSGGGTDTQYF
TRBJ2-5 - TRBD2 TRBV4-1 TGCGCCAGCAGCCGGACTAGCGGGGGGGGAGAGACCCAGTACTTC CASSRTSGGGETQYF
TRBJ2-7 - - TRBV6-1 TGTGCCAGCAGTGAAGAGCAAAATACCTACGAGCAGTACTTC CASSEEQNTYEQYF
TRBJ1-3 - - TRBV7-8 TGTGCCAGCAGCTTTTTCGGACAGCTCCTCTCTGGAAACACCATATATTTT CASSFFGQLLSGNTIYF
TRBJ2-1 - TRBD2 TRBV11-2 TGTGCCAGCAGCTTCCGGGGACTAGCGGGGTCTAGACTCTACAATGAGCAGTTCTTC CASSFRGLAGSRLYNEQFF
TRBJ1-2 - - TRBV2 TGTGCCAGCAGTGAAGGTATAGCGGGCAGTTTCTATGGCTACACCTTC CASSEGIAGSFYGYTF
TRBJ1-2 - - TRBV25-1 TGTGCCAGCAGTCCCGGACAGTATGGCTACACCTTC CASSPGQYGYTF
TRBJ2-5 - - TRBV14 TGTGCCAGCAGCCAAAGACAAATTTTCTCATTAGAGACCCAGTACTTC CASSQRQIFSLETQYF